This is a list of T cell receptor beta chains from one sample in a study of blood T cell repertoires in COVID-19. Some clones are missing from TCRdb's copy, which holds only in-frame ones; the method was immunoSEQ multiplex PCR. Of approximately 270,000 clones in the sample, around 85% were seen once. The sample was PBMCs or T cells enriched from blood (not recorded which). The receptor source for this set is a woman aged 50 to 60 who had recovered from COVID-19. Each CDR3 is given with its conserved first and last residue. The D gene is left open where the match is weak. Clone size is stated in some rows and not others, as once, few, many or a class when expanded.

j_call v_call clone_size d_call cdr3_nt cdr3_aa
TRBJ2-7 TRBV19 NA TRBD2 TGTGCCAGTAGGCAAGTGGGCGGGAGTCCCTACGAGCAGTACTTC CASRQVGGSPYEQYF
TRBJ1-2 TRBV25-1 NA NA TGTGCCAGCTCCACCGTGGGCTGGGGCGGCTACACCTTC CASSTVGWGGYTF
TRBJ2-7 TRBV27 NA TRBD2 TGTGCCAGCAGTTTAAGCGGGGATCTTTACGAGCAGTACTTC CASSLSGDLYEQYF
TRBJ1-6 TRBV2 NA NA TGTGCCAGCAGTTACGGGACACGGAATTCACCCCTCCACTTT CASSYGTRNSPLHF
TRBJ2-7 TRBV10-2 NA TRBD2 TGCGCCAGCCTACCCCGGACTAGCGGGGTGTACTCCGAGCAGTACTTC CASLPRTSGVYSEQYF
TRBJ1-4 TRBV29-1 NA TRBD1 TGCAGCGCCAGGGGGACGGGTAGTGAAAAACTGTTTTTT CSARGTGSEKLFF
TRBJ2-2 TRBV29-1 NA NA TGCAGCGTGGAGACAGCCACCGGGGAGCTGTTTTTT CSVETATGELFF
TRBJ1-1 TRBV29-1 once TRBD1 TGCATCTCAAGGACAGGGGGACAAAACACTGAAGCTTTCTTT CISRTGGQNTEAFF
TRBJ2-7 TRBV21-1 NA NA TGTGCCAGCAGCACCGTAGCGGGAGAACGCTACGAGCAGTACTTC CASSTVAGERYEQYF
TRBJ2-7 TRBV5-4 NA NA TGTGCCAGCAGCTTGTATAATAGCCCCTACGAGCAGTACTTC CASSLYNSPYEQYF
TRBJ2-7 TRBV19 NA TRBD1 TGTGCCACCCAAAGGACAGGTTCGTCCTACGAGCAGTACTTC CATQRTGSSYEQYF
TRBJ2-1 TRBV6-5 NA TRBD2 TGTGCCAGCAGGTACAGCGGGAACAATGAGCAGTTCTTC CASRYSGNNEQFF
TRBJ2-3 TRBV15 NA NA TGTGCCACCAGCAGAGATCAGCCGGGAACCACAGATACGCAGTATTTT CATSRDQPGTTDTQYF
TRBJ2-7 TRBV5-1 NA TRBD2 TGCGCCAGCAGCTTGGATACTAGCGGCACCTACGAGCAGTACTTC CASSLDTSGTYEQYF
TRBJ2-3 TRBV2 NA TRBD1 TGTGCCAGCAGTGCACACCGAGCCAGGACAGGGAAGGGCACAGATACGCAGTATTTT CASSAHRARTGKGTDTQYF
TRBJ2-3 TRBV12-5 NA TRBD2 TGTGCTAGTGCCCAGTCGGGGGGATTGGCTACGCAGTATTTT CASAQSGGLATQYF
TRBJ2-7 TRBV5-6 NA TRBD2 TGTGCCAGCAGCTTGTTATTTTCCGGGACTAGCTTTTCCTACGAGCAGTACTTC CASSLLFSGTSFSYEQYF
TRBJ2-2 TRBV27 NA NA TGTGCCAGCGTCGGGGGTTCTGGGGAGCTGTTTTTT CASVGGSGELFF
TRBJ2-2 TRBV9 NA TRBD1 TGTGCCAGCAGCCCAGCCGGGACAGGGAACGCGGAGCTGTTTTTT CASSPAGTGNAELFF